The sequence of this T cell receptor (beta chain) was determined in a study of STAT5B mutations in CD4+ large granular lymphocyte leukemia. Study overall: Among healthy controls, a particular HLA allele went with more CDR3 'QG' motifs.

Clones were read by immunoSEQ multiplex PCR, and TCRdb kept only the in-frame ones, dropping some. The table includes roughly 30,000 clones, roughly four fifths detected once. Healthy controls were blood donor buffy coats. The receptor's source is a human donor in good health. Material for sequencing was CD4+ T cells from blood buffy coats.

CDR3 sequence: CASRDSANSPLHF. The CDR3 bases are TGTGCCAGCAGGGACAGTGCGAATTCACCCCTCCACTTT. This chain joins TRBV6-5 and TRBJ1-6, with D maybe TRBD1 (6 bases). The germline V gene encodes CDR1 MNHEY and CDR2 SVGAGI. V was clipped by 6 bases and J by 7 bases, with 10 bases between them. This CDR3 has 13 amino acids.